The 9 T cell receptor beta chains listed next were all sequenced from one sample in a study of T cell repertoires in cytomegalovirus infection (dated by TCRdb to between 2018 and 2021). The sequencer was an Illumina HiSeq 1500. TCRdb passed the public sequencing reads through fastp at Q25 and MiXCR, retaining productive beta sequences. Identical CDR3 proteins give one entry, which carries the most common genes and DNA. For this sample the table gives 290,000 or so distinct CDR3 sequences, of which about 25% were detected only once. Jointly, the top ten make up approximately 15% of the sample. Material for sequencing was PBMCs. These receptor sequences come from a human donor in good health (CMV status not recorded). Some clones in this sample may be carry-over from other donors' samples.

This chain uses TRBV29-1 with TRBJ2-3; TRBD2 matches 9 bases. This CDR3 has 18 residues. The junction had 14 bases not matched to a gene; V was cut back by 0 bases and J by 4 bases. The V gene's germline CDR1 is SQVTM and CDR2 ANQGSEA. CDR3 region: CSVEEGSERLAVADTQYF. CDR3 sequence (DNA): TGCAGCGTTGAAGAGGGCAGCGAAAGACTAGCGGTCGCAGATACGCAGTATTTT.

CDR3: CASSFMRATDTQYF. CDR3 coding DNA: TGTGCCAGCAGTTTTATGAGGGCCACAGATACGCAGTATTTT. The V and J genes are TRBV28 and TRBJ2-3, with a possible D match to TRBD2 (5 bases). CDR1 and CDR2 (germline): MDHEN, SYDVKM. V lost 3 bases, J lost 2 bases, and 9 bases lay in between. The CDR3 is 14 amino acids.

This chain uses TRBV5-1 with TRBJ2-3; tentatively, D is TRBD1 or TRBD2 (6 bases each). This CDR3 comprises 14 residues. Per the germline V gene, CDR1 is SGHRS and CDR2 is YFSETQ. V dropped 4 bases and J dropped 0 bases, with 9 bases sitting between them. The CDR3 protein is CASSGGGSTDTQYF. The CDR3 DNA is TGCGCCAGCAGCGGAGGGGGTAGCACAGATACGCAGTATTTT.

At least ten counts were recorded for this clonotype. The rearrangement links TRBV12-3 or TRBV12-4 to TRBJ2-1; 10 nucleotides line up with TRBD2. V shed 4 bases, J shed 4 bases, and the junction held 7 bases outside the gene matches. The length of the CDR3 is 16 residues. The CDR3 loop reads CASSSQLAGVYNEQFF. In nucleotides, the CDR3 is TGTGCCAGCAGTTCCCAGCTAGCGGGGGTTTACAATGAGCAGTTCTTC.

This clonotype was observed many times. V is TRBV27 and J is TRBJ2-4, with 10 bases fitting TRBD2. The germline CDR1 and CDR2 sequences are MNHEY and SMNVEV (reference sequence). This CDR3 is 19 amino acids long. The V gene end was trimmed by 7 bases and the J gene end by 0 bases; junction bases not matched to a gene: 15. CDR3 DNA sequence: TGTGCCAGCACTCCCAAAGTAGCGGGAGGTCCCCTAGCCAAAAACATTCAGTACTTC. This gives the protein CASTPKVAGGPLAKNIQYF.

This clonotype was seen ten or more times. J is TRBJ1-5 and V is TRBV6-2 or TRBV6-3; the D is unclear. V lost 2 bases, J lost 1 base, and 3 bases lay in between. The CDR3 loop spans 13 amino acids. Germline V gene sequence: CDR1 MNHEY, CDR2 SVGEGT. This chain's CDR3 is CASSYPSNQPQHF. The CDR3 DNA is TGTGCCAGCAGTTACCCAAGCAATCAGCCCCAGCATTTT.

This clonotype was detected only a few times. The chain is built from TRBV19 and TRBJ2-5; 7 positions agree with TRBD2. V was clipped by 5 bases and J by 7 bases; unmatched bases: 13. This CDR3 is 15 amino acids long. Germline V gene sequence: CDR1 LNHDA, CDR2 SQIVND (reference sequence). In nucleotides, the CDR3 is TGTGCCAGTAGTGGCGGGAGTGCAAGATCTGGGACCCAGTACTTC. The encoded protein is CASSGGSARSGTQYF.

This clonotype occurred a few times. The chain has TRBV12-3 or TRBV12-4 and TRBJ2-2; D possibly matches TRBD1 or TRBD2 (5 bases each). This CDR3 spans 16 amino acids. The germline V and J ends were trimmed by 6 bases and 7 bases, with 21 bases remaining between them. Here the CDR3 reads CASSPGTGGDFGELFF. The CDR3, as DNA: TGTGCCAGCAGCCCGGGGACCGGAGGTGACTTCGGGGAGCTGTTTTTT.

The CDR3 sequence is CATLLSGTPLVEAFF. The CDR3 region has the DNA TGTGCCACCTTGTTATCGGGAACTCCGCTCGTAGAAGCTTTCTTT. The chain employs TRBV18 and TRBJ1-1, with D unclear. This CDR3 contains 15 residues. Germline V gene sequence: CDR1 KGHSH, CDR2 LQKENI. V shed 10 bases and J shed 8 bases, with 26 bases lying between them.